This T cell receptor beta chain was identified during a study of blood T cell repertoires in COVID-19. At the level of the study: Sources were T cells, B-cell-depleted T cells, or PBMCs; the material itself was cDNA or gDNA.

Germline CDR1 reads SGHRS; CDR2 reads YFSETQ. CDR3 size: 17 residues. V was cut by 2 bases and J by 8 bases, with 22 bases left in between. Using immunoSEQ multiplex PCR, the repertoire was profiled, and TCRdb retains in-frame clones only, with some absent. The sample contains around 45,000 clones, 80% to 90% of which appear only once. This chain connects TRBV5-1 to TRBJ1-4, with D perhaps TRBD1 (6 bases). This receptor was obtained from an older man with acute or convalescent COVID-19. The sequenced sample was peripheral blood. In DNA form, the CDR3 reads TGCGCCAGCAGCTTTGGGAAGGGTTCGGGGGGCCAGGAAAAACTGTTTTTT. It translates to CASSFGKGSGGQEKLFF.